The T cell receptor (beta chain) described here comes from a study of blood T cell repertoires in COVID-19. At the level of the study: The samples span acute and convalescent COVID-19 from the United States, Italy and Spain. The cDNA or gDNA used as material had been derived from T cells, B-cell-depleted T cells, or PBMCs.

Germline CDR1 is SGHTA and CDR2 is FQGTGA. CDR3 length: 17 amino acids. Trimming cost V 5 bases and J 0 bases; bases outside gene matches: 9. In the original processing: Counts of nucleated cells, estimated from reference gene primer amplification, were obtained. Measured with immunoSEQ multiplex PCR; TCRdb has only the in-frame clones, and not every one. V, J and clone size are those of that table, while D and trimming were read from the DNA. The table shows roughly 180,000 clones, with 60% to 85% occurring only once. The V call is TRBV7-3, the J call TRBJ2-3; 9 bases are shared with TRBD1. The sequence derives from a man in his sixties with active or convalescent COVID-19. Sequenced material: peripheral blood. This chain's CDR3 is CASSPGGQGISTDTQYF. CDR3 nucleotide sequence: TGTGCCAGCAGCCCCGGGGGACAGGGTATCAGCACAGATACGCAGTATTTT.